The present TCR beta chain was sequenced within a study of T cells in Graves' hyperthyroidism and ophthalmopathy. The sample holds many counts of this clonotype. This CDR3 region has 13 residues. Germline V CDR1 and CDR2: SGHTA, FQGNSA. Trimming stripped 5 bases from V and 6 bases from J, with 13 bases between. TCR beta CDR3 sequences were amplified from RNA transcripts. HTBI primers were employed in a first-round RT-PCR of the TCR CDR3. TCRdb re-analysed the multiplex PCR reads in MiXCR, keeping a single row per CDR3 protein. The data contain hundreds of thousands of distinct CDR3 sequences, 14% to 15% of them seen just once; the ten biggest clones take up around 4.5%.

The sequencing input was blood. The rearrangement joins TRBV7-2 to TRBJ1-2, with a tentative D call TRBD1 (5 bases). This receptor was identified in a woman aged 40 to 50 with Graves' ophthalmopathy. The CDR3: CASSPGRWDGYTF. CDR3 bases: TGTGCCAGCAGCCCGGGGCGCTGGGATGGCTACACCTTC.